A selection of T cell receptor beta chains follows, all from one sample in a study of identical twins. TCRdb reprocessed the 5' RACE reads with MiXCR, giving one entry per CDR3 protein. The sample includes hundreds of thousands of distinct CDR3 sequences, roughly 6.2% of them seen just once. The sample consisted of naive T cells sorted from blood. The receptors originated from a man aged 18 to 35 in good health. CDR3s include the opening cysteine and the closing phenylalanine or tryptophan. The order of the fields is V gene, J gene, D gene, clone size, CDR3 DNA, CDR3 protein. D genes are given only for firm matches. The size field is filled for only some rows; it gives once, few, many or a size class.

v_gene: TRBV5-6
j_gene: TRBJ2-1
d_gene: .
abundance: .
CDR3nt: TGTGCCAGCAGCCAGGGCCGGGTCTATGAGCAGTTCTTC
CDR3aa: CASSQGRVYEQFF

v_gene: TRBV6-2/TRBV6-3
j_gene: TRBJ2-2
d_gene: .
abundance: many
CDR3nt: TGTGCCAGCAGGCTCAACGGGGAGCTGTTTTTT
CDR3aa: CASRLNGELFF

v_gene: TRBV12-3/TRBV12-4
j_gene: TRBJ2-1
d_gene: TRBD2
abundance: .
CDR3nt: TGTGCCAGCAGTTTACGGGTATCCGGGACTAGCGGGAGCTCCTACAATGAGCAGTTCTTC
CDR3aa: CASSLRVSGTSGSSYNEQFF

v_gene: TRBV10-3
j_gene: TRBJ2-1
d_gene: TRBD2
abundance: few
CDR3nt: TGTGCCATCAGTGAGTCTAGGGGACTAGAGTCAAATGAGCAGTTCTTC
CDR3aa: CAISESRGLESNEQFF

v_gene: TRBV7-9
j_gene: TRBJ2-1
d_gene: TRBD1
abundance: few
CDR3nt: TGTGCCAGCAGCTTTCACAGGGGTTGGAATGAGCAGTTCTTC
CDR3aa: CASSFHRGWNEQFF

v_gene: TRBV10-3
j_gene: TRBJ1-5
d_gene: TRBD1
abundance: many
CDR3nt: TGTGCCATCAGTGAGTCGTGGGGGACAGGCAGCAATCAGCCCCAGCATTTT
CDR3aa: CAISESWGTGSNQPQHF

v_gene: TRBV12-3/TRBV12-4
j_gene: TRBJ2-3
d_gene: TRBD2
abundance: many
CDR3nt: TGTGCCAGCAGTTTAGCGAAAGCTTGGACTAGCAGAAGCACAGATACGCAGTATTTT
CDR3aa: CASSLAKAWTSRSTDTQYF

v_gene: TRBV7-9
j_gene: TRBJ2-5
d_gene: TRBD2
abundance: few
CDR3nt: TGTGCCAGCAGCGGGACTATTCAGTACTTC
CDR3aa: CASSGTIQYF

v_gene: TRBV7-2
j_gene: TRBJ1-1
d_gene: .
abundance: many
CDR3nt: TGTGCCAGCAGCCCGAGACAGGTAATGAACACTGAAGCTTTCTTT
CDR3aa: CASSPRQVMNTEAFF

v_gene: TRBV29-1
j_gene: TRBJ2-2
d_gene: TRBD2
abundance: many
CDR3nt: TGCAGCGCGACTAGCGGAAGGGAGTTGGAGGAGCTGTTTTTT
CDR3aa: CSATSGRELEELFF

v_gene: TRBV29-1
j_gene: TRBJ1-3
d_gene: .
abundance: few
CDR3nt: TGCAGCGTGGCGACGGGGCTGGGTGGAAACACCATATATTTT
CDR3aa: CSVATGLGGNTIYF

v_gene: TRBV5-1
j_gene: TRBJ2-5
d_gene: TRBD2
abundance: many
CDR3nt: TGCGCCAGCAGCCGGGGGACTAGCGGGAGGTACCAAGAGACCCAGTACTTC
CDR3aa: CASSRGTSGRYQETQYF

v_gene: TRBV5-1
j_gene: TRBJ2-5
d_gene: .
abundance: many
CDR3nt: TGCGCCAGCAGCTCTGGCCTGAGACAGCTCCAAGAGACCCAGTACTTC
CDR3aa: CASSSGLRQLQETQYF

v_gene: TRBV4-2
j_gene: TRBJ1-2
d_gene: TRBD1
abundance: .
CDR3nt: TGTGCCAGCAGCCCCGGGGACAGGGGGCATGGCTACACCTTC
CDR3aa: CASSPGDRGHGYTF

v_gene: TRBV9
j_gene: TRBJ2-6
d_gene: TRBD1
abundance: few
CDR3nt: TGTGCCAGCAGCTTCAACAGGGGGTCAGTCTCTGGGGCCAACGTCCTGACTTTC
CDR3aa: CASSFNRGSVSGANVLTF

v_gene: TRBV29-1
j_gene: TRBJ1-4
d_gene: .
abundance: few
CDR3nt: TGCAGCGTTGAATTGGGTGAAAAACTGTTTTTT
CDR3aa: CSVELGEKLFF

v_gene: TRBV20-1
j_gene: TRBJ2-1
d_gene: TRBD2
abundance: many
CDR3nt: TGCAGTGCTAGAGATTTGGCGGGAGGGTCGATTTACAATGAGCAGTTCTTC
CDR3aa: CSARDLAGGSIYNEQFF

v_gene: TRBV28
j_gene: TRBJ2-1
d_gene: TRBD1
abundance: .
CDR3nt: TGTGCCAGCAGTTCCCGGACAGGGGCCCTGTACAATGAGCAGTTCTTC
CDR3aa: CASSSRTGALYNEQFF

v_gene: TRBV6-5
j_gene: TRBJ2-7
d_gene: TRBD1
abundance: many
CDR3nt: TGTGCCAGCAGTTACGCACCTCCGGGACAGGGGCTAGGGTACGAGCAGTACTTC
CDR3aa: CASSYAPPGQGLGYEQYF

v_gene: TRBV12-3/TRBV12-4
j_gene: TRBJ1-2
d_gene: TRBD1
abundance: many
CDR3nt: TGTGCCAGCAGTTCGAGCCTCAAGGGGGCAAATGGCTACACCTTC
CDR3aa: CASSSSLKGANGYTF

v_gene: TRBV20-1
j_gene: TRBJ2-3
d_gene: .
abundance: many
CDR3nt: TGCAGTGCTAGTCCGAGCGGGAGCACAGATACGCAGTATTTT
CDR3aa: CSASPSGSTDTQYF

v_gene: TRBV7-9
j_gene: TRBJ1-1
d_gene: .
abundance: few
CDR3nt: TGTGCCAGCAGCCCTTATCTATTATCGGCGTCCGACACTGAAGCTTTCTTT
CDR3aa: CASSPYLLSASDTEAFF

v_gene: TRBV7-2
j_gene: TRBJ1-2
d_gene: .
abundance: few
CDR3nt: TGTGCCAGCAGCCGCACGTATGGCTACACCTTC
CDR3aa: CASSRTYGYTF

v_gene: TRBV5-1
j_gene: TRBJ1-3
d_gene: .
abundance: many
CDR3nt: TGCGCCAGCAGCTCCCGAAGAGGAAACACCATATATTTT
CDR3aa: CASSSRRGNTIYF

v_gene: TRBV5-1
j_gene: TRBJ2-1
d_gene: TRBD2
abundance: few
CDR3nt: TGCGCCAGCAGCTGGCCTGAGAGCGGGGAAGGCAATGAGCAGTTCTTC
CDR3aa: CASSWPESGEGNEQFF

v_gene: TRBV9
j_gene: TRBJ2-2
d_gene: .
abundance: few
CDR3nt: TGTGCCAGCGGGGGGGGACAGGTATTTCCCGGGGAGCTGTTTTTT
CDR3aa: CASGGGQVFPGELFF

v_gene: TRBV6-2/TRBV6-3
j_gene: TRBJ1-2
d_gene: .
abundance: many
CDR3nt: TGTGCCAGCAGAATACTCGAGGCAGGGAACTATGGCTACACCTTC
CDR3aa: CASRILEAGNYGYTF

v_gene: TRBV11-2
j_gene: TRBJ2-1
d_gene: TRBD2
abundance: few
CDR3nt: TGTGCCAGCAGCTCCCTTAAGCGGGAGCCCTACAATGAGCAGTTCTTC
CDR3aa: CASSSLKREPYNEQFF

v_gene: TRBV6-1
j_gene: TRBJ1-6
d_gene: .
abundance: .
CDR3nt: TGTGCCAGCTTGAACCAACGGGGTTCACCCCTCCACTTT
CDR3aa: CASLNQRGSPLHF